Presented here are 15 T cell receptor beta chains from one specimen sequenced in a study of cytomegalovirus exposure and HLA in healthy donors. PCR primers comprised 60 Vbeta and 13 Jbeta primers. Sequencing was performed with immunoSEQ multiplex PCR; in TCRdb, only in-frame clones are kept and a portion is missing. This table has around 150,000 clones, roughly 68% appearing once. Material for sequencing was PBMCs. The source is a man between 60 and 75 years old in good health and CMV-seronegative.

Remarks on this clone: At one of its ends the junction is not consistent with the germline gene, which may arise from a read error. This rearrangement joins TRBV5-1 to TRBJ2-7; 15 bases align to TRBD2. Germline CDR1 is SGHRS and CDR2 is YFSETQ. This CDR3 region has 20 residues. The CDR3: CANSSGPKRTSGRVTYEQYF. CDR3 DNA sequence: TGCGCCAACAGCTCTGGACCTAAACGGACTAGCGGGAGGGTCACCTACGAGCAGTACTTC. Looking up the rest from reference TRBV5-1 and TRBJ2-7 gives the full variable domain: KAGVTQTPRYLIKTRGQQVTLSCSPISGHRSVSWYQQTPGQGLQFLFEYFSETQRNKGNFPGRFSGRQFSNSRSEMNVSTLELGDSALYLCANSSGPKRTSGRVTYEQYFGPGTRLTVT.

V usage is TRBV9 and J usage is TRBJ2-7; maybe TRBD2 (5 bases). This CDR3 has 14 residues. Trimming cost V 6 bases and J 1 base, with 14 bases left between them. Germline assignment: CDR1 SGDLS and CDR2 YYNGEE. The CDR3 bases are TGTGCCAGCAACGAAGGGAGAGGTTCCTACGAGCAGTACTTC. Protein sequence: CASNEGRGSYEQYF.

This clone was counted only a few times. Written as DNA, the CDR3 is TGTGCCAGCAGCTTCACAGGGGGGAGCACTGAAGCTTTCTTT. Encoded protein: CASSFTGGSTEAFF. The chain has TRBV7-3 and TRBJ1-1, with 8 bases aligning to TRBD1. This CDR3 is built from 14 residues. Losses at the gene ends were 3 bases for V and 4 bases for J; bases not matched to a gene: 4. The germline V gene has CDR1 SGHTA and CDR2 FQGTGA.

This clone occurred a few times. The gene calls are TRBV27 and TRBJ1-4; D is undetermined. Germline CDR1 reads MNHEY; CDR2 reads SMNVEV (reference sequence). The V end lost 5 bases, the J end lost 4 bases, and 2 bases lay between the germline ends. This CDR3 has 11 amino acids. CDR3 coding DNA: TGTGCCAGCAGTCATAATGAAAAACTGTTTTTT. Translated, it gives CASSHNEKLFF.

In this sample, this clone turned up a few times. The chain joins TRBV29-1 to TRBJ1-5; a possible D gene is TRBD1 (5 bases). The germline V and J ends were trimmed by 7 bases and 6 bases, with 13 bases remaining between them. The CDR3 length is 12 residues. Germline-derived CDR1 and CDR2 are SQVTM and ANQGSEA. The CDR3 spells CSAQLRGQPQHF. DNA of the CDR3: TGCAGCGCCCAATTAAGGGGTCAGCCCCAGCATTTT. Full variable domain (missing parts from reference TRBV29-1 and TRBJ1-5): SAVISQKPSRDICQRGTSLTIQCQVDSQVTMMFWYRQQPGQSLTLIATANQGSEATYESGFVIDKFPISRPNLTFSTLTVSNMSPEDSSIYLCSAQLRGQPQHFGDGTRLSIL.

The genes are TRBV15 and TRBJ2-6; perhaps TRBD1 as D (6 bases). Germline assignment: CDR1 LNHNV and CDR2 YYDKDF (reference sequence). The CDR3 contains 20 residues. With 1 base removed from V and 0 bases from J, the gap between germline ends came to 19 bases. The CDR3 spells CATSRGRIGGGSSGANVLTF. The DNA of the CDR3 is TGTGCCACCAGCAGAGGACGTATAGGGGGTGGAAGCTCTGGGGCCAACGTCCTGACTTTC. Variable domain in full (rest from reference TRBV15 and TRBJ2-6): DAMVIQNPRYQVTQFGKPVTLSCSQTLNHNVMYWYQQKSSQAPKLLFHYYDKDFNNEADTPDNFQSRRPNTSFCFLDIRSPGLGDTAMYLCATSRGRIGGGSSGANVLTFGAGSRLTVL.

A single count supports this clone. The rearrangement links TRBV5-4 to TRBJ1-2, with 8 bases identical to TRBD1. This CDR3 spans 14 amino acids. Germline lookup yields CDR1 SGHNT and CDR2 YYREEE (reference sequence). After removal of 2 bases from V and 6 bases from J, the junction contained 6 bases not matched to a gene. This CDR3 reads CASSFRQGRDGYTF. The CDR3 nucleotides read TGTGCCAGCAGCTTTCGACAGGGGAGGGATGGCTACACCTTC.

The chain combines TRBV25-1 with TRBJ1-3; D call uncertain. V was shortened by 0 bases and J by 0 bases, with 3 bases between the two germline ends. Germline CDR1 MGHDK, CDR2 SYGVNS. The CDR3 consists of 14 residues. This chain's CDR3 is CASSEYGSGNTIYF. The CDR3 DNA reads TGTGCCAGCAGTGAATACGGCTCTGGAAACACCATATATTTT.

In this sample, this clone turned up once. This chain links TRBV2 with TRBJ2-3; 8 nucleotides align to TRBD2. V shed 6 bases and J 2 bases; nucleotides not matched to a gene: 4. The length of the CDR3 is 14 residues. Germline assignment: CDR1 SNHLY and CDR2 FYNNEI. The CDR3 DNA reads TGTGCCAGCAGGAGCGGGAGCTTCACAGATACGCAGTATTTT. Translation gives CASRSGSFTDTQYF.

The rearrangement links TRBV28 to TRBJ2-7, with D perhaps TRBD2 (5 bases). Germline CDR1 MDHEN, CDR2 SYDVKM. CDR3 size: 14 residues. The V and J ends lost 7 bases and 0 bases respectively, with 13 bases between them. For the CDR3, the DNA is TGTGCCAGCAAGGAAGACGGACTCTCCTACGAGCAGTACTTC. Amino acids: CASKEDGLSYEQYF.

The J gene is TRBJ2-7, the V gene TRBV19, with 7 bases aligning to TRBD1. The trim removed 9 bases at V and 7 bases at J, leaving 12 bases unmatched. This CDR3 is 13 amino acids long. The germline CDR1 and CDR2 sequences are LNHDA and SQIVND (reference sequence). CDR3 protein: CASRDSAQREQYF. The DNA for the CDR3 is TGTGCCAGCCGGGACAGCGCCCAACGGGAGCAGTACTTC.

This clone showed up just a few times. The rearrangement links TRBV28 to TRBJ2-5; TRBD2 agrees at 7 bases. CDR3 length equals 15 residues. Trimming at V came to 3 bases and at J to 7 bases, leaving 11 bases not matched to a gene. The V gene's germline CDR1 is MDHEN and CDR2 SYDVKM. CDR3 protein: CASSFWTSGGVTQYF. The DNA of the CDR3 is TGTGCCAGCAGTTTTTGGACTAGTGGGGGGGTGACCCAGTACTTC.

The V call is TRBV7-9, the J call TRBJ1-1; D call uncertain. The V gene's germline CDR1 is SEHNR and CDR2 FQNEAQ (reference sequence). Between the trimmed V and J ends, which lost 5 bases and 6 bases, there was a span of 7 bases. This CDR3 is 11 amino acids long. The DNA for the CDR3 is TGTGCCAGCAGCGCGGGCCCTGAAGCTTTCTTT. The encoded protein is CASSAGPEAFF. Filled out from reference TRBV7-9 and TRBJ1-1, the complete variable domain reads DTGVSQNPRHKITKRGQNVTFRCDPISEHNRLYWYRQTLGQGPEFLTYFQNEAQLEKSRLLSDRFSAERPKGSFSTLEIQRTEQGDSAMYLCASSAGPEAFFGQGTRLTVV.

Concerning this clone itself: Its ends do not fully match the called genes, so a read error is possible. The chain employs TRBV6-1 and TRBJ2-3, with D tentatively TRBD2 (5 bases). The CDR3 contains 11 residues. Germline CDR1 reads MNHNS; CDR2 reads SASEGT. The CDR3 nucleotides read TGTGCCAGCACTAGCAAAGATACGCAGTATTTT. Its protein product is CASTSKDTQYF.

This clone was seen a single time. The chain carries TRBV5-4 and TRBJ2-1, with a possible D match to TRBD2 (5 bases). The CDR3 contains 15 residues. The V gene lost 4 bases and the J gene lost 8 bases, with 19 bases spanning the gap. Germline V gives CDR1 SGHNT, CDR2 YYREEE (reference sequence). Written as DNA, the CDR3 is TGTGCCAGCAGCCCCCCTGGGAGAAACTGGCATGAGCAGTTCTTC. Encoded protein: CASSPPGRNWHEQFF. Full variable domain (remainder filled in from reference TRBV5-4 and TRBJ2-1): ETGVTQSPTHLIKTRGQQVTLRCSSQSGHNTVSWYQQALGQGPQFIFQYYREEENGRGNFPPRFSGLQFPNYSSELNVNALELDDSALYLCASSPPGRNWHEQFFGPGTRLTVL.